The 12 T cell receptor beta chains below all came from one sample that was sequenced in a study of cytomegalovirus exposure and HLA in healthy donors. Primers included in the PCR were 60 Vbeta and 13 Jbeta primers. Assay: immunoSEQ multiplex PCR; the TCRdb copy retains only in-frame clones and omits some. Seen here are tens of thousands of clones, 73% observed once, and the top ten hold 5.4%. Sequencing was done on a sample of PBMCs. The receptor source for this set is a man aged 50-60 years in good health and CMV-seronegative.

The chain recombines TRBV6-6 with TRBJ1-5, with 11 bases identical to TRBD1. V shed 2 bases and J 6 bases; nucleotides not matched to a gene: 6. Germline CDR1 is MNHNY and CDR2 is SVGAGI (reference sequence). The CDR3 runs 16 residues. The CDR3 loop reads CASSYPDRGRGQPQHF. Written as DNA, the CDR3 is TGTGCCAGCAGTTACCCGGACAGGGGGCGCGGTCAGCCCCAGCATTTT.

This chain uses TRBV6-5 with TRBJ2-7; 7 bases are shared with TRBD1. Losses at the gene ends were 6 bases for V and 0 bases for J; bases not matched to a gene: 2. CDR3 length equals 13 residues. In germline, CDR1 is MNHEY, CDR2 SVGAGI. The CDR3 sequence: CASRPGGSYEQYF. The CDR3 coding sequence is TGTGCCAGCAGACCAGGGGGCTCCTACGAGCAGTACTTC.

This chain joins TRBV30 and TRBJ1-2; TRBD1 matches at 7 bases. After removal of 4 bases from V and 7 bases from J, the junction contained 9 bases not matched to a gene. The CDR3 loop spans 13 amino acids. Germline V CDR1 and CDR2: GTSNPN, SVGIG (reference sequence). CDR3 protein: CAWIKGARGGYTF. Here the CDR3 DNA reads TGTGCCTGGATTAAGGGGGCTAGAGGTGGCTACACCTTC.

The chain combines TRBV2 with TRBJ1-3, with D unresolved. V shed 5 bases and J shed 2 bases, with 7 bases lying between them. The CDR3 extends over 13 amino acids. The germline V gene has CDR1 SNHLY and CDR2 FYNNEI. The chain's CDR3 is CASSFGAGNTIYF. CDR3 coding DNA: TGTGCCAGCAGTTTCGGGGCTGGAAACACCATATATTTT.

This clone was seen only once. V usage is TRBV30 and J usage is TRBJ1-2; D may be TRBD1 (5 bases). V lost 5 bases to trimming and J lost 3 bases, with 16 bases between them. Germline CDR1 GTSNPN, CDR2 SVGIG (reference sequence). This CDR3 region has 14 residues. This chain's CDR3 is CAWVPATEYYGYTF. In DNA, the CDR3 is TGTGCCTGGGTGCCCGCGACAGAATACTATGGCTACACCTTC.

V gene TRBV9 combines with J gene TRBJ1-3; D unclear. Germline CDR1 reads SGDLS; CDR2 reads YYNGEE. V lost 0 bases and J 0 bases, leaving 10 bases between the germline ends. The CDR3 covers 16 residues. The CDR3 region has the DNA TGTGCCAGCAGCGTAGGGTCAGTGTCCTCTGGAAACACCATATATTTT. Translating gives CASSVGSVSSGNTIYF.

The chain uses TRBV27 and TRBJ2-7, with 8 bases fitting TRBD1. Losses at the gene ends were 6 bases for V and 1 base for J; bases not matched to a gene: 8. Germline values: CDR1 MNHEY, CDR2 SMNVEV (reference sequence). The CDR3 spans 15 residues. The DNA of the CDR3 is TGTGCCAGCAGGTCGCCGGGACAGGATTCCTACGAGCAGTACTTC. Protein product: CASRSPGQDSYEQYF.

The V and J genes are TRBV2 and TRBJ2-1, with D possibly matching TRBD1 (6 bases). The germline V gene has CDR1 SNHLY and CDR2 FYNNEI. The CDR3 is 16 amino acids. Between the trimmed V and J ends, which lost 0 bases and 15 bases, there was a span of 24 bases. The CDR3 loop reads CASSEALAGAVGESFF. In nucleotides, the CDR3 is TGTGCCAGCAGTGAAGCGCTGGCAGGGGCGGTGGGGGAGTCGTTCTTC.

This chain links TRBV29-1 with TRBJ2-7, with 8 nucleotides matching TRBD1. The germline gives CDR1 SQVTM, CDR2 ANQGSEA. With 8 bases clipped from V and 5 bases from J, the junction kept 8 bases outside the gene matches. The length of the CDR3 is 12 residues. The CDR3 sequence is CSIGQGRHEQYF. CDR3 nucleotides: TGCAGCATCGGACAGGGTCGACACGAGCAGTACTTC.

The chain has TRBV7-3 and TRBJ2-1; 11 bases match TRBD2. After removal of 3 bases from V and 9 bases from J, the junction contained 4 bases not matched to a gene. This CDR3 is built from 14 residues. CDR1 and CDR2 from the germline V gene are SGHTA and FQGTGA. CDR3 in DNA: TGTGCCAGCAGCTTCGAACTAGCGGGGGTTGAGCAGTTCTTC. Protein sequence: CASSFELAGVEQFF.

This clone has a handful of counts. The rearrangement links TRBV7-2 to TRBJ2-1; no clear D. Germline V gene lookup returns CDR1 SGHTA and CDR2 FQGNSA. The CDR3 spans 14 residues. The V end was cut by 5 bases, the J end by 2 bases, with 10 bases between. CDR3 sequence: CASSPVRTYNEQFF. In DNA form, the CDR3 reads TGTGCCAGCAGCCCGGTGAGGACCTACAATGAGCAGTTCTTC. The variable domain in full, with the rest retrieved from reference TRBV7-2 and TRBJ2-1, is GAGVSQSPSNKVTEKGKDVELRCDPISGHTALYWYRQSLGQGLEFLIYFQGNSAPDKSGLPSDRFSAERTGGSVSTLTIQRTQQEDSAVYLCASSPVRTYNEQFFGPGTRLTVL.

This sequence joins TRBV2 and TRBJ2-5, with 7 positions matching TRBD2. Unmatched junction bases numbered 10, after V lost 9 bases and J lost 0 bases. CDR1 and CDR2 (germline): SNHLY, FYNNEI. There are 15 residues in the CDR3. The chain's CDR3 is CASPLGRGYQETQYF. As DNA, the CDR3 is TGTGCCAGTCCGTTGGGGCGGGGGTACCAAGAGACCCAGTACTTC.